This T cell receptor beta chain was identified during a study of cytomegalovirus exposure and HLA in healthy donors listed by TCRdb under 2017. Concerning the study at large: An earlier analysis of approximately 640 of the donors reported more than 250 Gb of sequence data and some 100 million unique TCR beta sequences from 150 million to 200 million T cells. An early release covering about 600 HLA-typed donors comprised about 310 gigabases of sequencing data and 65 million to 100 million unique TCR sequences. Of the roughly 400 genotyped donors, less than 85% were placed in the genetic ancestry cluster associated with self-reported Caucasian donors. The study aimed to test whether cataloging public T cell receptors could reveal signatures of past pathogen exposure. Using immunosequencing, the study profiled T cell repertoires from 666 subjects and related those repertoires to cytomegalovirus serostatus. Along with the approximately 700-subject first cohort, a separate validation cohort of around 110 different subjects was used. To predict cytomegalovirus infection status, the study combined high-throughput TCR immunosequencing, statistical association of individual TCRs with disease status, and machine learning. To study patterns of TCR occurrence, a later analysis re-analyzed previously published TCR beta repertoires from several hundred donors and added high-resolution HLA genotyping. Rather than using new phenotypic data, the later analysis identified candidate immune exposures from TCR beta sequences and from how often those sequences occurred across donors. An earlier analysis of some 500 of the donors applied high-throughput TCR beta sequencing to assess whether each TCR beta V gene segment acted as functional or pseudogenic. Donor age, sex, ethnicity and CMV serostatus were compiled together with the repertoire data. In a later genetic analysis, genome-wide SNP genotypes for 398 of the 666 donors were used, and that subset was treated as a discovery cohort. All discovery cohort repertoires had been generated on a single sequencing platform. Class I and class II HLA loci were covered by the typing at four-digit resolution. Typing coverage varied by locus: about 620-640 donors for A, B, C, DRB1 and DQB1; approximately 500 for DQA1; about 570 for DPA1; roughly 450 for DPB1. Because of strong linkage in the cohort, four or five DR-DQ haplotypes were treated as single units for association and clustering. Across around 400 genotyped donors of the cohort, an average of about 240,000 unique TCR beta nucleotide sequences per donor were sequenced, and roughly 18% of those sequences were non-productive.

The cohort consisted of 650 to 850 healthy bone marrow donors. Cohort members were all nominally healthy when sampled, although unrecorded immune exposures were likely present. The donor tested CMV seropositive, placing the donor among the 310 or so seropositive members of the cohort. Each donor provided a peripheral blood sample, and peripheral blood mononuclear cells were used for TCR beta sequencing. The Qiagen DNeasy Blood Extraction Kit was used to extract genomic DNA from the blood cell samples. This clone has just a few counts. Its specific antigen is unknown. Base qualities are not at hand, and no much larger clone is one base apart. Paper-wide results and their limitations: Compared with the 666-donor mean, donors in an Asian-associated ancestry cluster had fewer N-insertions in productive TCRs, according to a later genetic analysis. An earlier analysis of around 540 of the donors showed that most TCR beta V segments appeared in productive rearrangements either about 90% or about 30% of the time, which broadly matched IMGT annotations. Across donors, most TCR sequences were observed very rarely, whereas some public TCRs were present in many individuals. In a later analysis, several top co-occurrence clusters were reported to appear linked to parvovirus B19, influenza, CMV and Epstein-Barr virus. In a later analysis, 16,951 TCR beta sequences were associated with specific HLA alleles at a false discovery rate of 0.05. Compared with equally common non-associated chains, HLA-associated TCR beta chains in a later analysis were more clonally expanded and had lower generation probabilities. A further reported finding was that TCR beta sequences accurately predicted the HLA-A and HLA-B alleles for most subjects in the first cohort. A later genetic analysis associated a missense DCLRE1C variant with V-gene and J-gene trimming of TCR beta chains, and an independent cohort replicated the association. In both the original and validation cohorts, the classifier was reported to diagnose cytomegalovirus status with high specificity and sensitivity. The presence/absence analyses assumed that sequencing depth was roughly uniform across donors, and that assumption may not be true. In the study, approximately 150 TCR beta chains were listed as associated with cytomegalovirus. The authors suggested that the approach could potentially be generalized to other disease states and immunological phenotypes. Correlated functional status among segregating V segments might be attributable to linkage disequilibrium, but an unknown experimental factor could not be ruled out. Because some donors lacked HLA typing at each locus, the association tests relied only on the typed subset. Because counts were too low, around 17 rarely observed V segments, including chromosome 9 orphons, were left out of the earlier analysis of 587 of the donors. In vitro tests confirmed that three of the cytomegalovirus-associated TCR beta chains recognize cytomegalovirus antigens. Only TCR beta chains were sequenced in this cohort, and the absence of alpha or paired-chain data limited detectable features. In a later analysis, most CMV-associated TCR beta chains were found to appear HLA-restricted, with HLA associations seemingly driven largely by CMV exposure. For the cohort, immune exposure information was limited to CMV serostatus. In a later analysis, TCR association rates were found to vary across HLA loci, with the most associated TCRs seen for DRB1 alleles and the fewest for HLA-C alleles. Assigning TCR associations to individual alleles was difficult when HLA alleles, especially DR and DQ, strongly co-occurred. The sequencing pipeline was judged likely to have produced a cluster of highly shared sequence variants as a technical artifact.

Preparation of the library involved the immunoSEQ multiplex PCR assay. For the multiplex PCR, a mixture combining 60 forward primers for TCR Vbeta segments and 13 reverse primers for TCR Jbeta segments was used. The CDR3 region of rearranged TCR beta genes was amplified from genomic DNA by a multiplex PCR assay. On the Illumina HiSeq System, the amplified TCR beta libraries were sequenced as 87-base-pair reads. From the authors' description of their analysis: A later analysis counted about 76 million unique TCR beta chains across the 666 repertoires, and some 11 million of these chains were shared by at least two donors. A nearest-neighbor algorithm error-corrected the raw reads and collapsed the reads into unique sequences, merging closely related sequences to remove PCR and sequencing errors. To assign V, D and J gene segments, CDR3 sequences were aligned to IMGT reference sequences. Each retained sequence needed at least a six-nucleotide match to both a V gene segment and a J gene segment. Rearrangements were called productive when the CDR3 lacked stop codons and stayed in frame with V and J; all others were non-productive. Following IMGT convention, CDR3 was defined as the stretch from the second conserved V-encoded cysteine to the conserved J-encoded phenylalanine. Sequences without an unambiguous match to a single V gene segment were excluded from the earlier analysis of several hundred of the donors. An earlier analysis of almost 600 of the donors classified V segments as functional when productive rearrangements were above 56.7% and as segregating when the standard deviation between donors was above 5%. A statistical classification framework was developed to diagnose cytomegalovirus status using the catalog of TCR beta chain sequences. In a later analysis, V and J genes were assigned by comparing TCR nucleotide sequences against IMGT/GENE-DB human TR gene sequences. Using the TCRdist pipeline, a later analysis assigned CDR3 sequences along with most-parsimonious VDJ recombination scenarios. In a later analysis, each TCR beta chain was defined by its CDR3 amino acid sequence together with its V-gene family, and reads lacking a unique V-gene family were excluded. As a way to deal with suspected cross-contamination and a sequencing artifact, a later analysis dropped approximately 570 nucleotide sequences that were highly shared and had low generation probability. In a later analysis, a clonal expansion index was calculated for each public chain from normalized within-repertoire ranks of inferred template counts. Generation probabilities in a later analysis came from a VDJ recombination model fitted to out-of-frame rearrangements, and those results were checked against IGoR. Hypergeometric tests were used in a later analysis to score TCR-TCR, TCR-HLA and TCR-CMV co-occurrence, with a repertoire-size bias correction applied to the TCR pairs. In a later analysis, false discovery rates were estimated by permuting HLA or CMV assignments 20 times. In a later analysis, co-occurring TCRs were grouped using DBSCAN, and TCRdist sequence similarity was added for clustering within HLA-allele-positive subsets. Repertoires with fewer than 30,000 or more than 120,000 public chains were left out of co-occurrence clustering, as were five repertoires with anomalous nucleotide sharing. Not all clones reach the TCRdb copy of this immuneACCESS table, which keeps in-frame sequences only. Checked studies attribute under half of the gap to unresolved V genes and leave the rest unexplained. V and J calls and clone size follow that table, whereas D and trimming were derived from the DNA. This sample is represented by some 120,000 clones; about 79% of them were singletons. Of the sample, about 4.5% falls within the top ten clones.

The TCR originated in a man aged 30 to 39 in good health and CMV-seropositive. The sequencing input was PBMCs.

CDR3 protein: CASAQGGSLRNTEAFF. The sequenced DNA is TGTGCCAGCGCACAGGGGGGCTCGTTACGGAACACTGAAGCTTTCTTT. The receptor chain draws on TRBV11-1 and TRBJ1-1; TRBD1 matches 8 bases in the middle. The CDR3 measures 16 amino acids from cysteine to phenylalanine. Of the read, only the CDR3 DNA is kept; its 48 bases are in frame from base 1. Looking up the germline V gene (reference sequence) yields CDR1 SGHAT and CDR2 FQDESV. From V the trimming removes 8 bases and from J it removes 1 base, while the gene matches leave 12 bases of the junction unaccounted for. With the portions outside the CDR3 filled from the reference TRBV11-1 and TRBJ1-1 genes, the complete variable region becomes EAEVAQSPRYKITEKSQAVAFWCDPISGHATLYWYRQILGQGPELLVQFQDESVVDDSQLPKDRFSAERLKGVDSTLKIQPAELGDSAMYLCASAQGGSLRNTEAFFGQGTRLTVV.